The subject of this entry is one TCR beta chain. The antigen is not known. This sample was included in a study of response to subunit inactivated influenza vaccine. Findings and limits, study-wide: Every seasonal influenza vaccination brings in few new T cells, the authors suggested.

TCRdb ran MiXCR on the RT-PCR reads and lists one entry per CDR3 protein. This sample yields 650,000 to 700,000 distinct CDR3 sequences, of which approximately 14% are seen a single time; around 10% belongs to the top ten. The germline CDR1 and CDR2 sequences are SEHNR and FQNEAQ (reference sequence). The CDR3 is made up of 16 amino acids. V lost 1 base and J lost 6; bases outside the gene matches: 5. The chain joins TRBV7-9 to TRBJ2-1; 11 bases align to TRBD1. The sample was PBMCs from blood, taken about 11 days after vaccination. This receptor was taken from a man aged 50 to 60 who received an inactivated influenza vaccine. The chain's CDR3 is CASSLEAGTGGNEQFF. The CDR3 bases are TGTGCCAGCAGCTTAGAGGCCGGGACAGGGGGCAATGAGCAGTTCTTC.